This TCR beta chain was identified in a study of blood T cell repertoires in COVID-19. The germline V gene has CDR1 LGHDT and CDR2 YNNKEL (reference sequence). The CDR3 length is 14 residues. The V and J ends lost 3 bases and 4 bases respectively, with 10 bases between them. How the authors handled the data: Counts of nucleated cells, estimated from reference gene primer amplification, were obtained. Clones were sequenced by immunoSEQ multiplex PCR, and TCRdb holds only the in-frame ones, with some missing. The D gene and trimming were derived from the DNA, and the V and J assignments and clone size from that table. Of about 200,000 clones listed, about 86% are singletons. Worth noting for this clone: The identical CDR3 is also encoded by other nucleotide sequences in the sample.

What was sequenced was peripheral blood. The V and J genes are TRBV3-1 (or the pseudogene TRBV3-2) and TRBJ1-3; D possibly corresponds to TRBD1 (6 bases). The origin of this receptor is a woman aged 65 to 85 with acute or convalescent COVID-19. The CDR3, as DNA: TGTGCCAGCAGCCAGCAGGGGTCCGGAAACACCATATATTTT. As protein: CASSQQGSGNTIYF.